This T cell receptor (beta chain) comes out of a study of cytomegalovirus exposure and HLA in healthy donors. Notes on the study in general: CMV serostatus was the sole immune exposure data available. The study recorded fewer than 200 TCR beta chains that were cytomegalovirus-associated.

Turning to this clone: The antigen is undetermined.

While unrecorded immune exposures were likely, the donors were nominally healthy when sampled. After removal of 2 bases from V and 5 bases from J, the junction contained 5 bases not matched to a gene. CDR1 is SNHLY, CDR2 FYNNEI, per germline. The CDR3 is made up of 14 amino acids. The PCR employed 60 Vbeta primers together with 13 Jbeta primers. Sequenced by immunoSEQ multiplex PCR; TCRdb stores in-frame clones only, minus some. The table has about 180,000 clones, 79% seen once. The rearrangement joins TRBV2 to TRBJ1-2; 7 bases are shared with TRBD1. This clonotype originated in a woman aged 40 to 50 in good health and CMV-seronegative. Sequenced material: PBMCs. The CDR3 region is CASSETGVGYGYTF. The DNA of the CDR3 is TGTGCCAGCAGTGAAACAGGGGTGGGTTATGGCTACACCTTC.